This TCR beta chain was sequenced for a study of T cells in Graves' hyperthyroidism and ophthalmopathy. V lost 5 bases and J 0 bases, leaving 23 bases between the germline ends. Germline CDR1 and CDR2: SGDLS and YYNGEE. The CDR3 extends over 18 amino acids. TCR beta CDR3 regions were amplified from RNA transcripts. HTBI primers were used for first-round RT-PCR of the TCR CDR3. TCRdb used MiXCR to reprocess the multiplex PCR reads, holding one entry per CDR3 protein. The data show about 480,000 distinct CDR3 sequences, with around a quarter seen just once and around 10% held by the top ten. This clonotype was detected only once.

This sequence originates from a woman under 40 with Graves' ophthalmopathy. Sequencing input: blood. The chain uses TRBV9 and TRBJ1-1; D is uncertain. The CDR3 loop is CASRHPVEESDLNTEAFF. DNA of the CDR3: TGTGCCAGCAGACACCCAGTGGAGGAATCTGATTTGAACACTGAAGCTTTCTTT.